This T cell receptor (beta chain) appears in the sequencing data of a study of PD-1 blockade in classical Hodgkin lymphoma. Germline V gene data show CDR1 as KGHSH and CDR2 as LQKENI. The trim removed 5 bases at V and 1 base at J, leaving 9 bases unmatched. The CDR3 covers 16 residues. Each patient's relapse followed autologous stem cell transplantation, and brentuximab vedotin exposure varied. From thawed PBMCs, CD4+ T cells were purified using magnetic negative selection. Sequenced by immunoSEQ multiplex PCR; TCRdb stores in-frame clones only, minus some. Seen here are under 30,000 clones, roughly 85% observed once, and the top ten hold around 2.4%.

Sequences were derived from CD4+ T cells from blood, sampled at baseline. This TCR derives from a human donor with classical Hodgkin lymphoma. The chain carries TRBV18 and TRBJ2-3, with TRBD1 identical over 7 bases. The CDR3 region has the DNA TGTGCCAGCTCAACGACGGGACAGAGCCGCACAGATACGCAGTATTTT. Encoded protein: CASSTTGQSRTDTQYF.